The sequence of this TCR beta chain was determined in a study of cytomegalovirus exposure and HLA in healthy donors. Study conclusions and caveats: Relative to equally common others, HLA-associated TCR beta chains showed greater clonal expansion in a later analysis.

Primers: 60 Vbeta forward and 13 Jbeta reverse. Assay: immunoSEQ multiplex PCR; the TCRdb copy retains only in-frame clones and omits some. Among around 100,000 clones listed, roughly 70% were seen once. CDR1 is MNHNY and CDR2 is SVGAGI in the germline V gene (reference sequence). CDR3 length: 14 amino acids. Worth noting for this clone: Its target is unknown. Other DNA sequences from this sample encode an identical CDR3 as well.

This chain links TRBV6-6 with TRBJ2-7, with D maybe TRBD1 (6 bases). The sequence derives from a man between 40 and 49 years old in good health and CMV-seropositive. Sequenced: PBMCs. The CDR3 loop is CASSLGQHSYEQYV. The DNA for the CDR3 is TGCGCCAGCAGCCTCGGACAGCATTCTTACGAGCAGTACGTC.